This TCR beta chain derives from a study of T-cell reconstitution after alpha-beta-depleted transplantation in children. The CDR3 consists of 13 residues. The V and J ends lost 4 bases and 7 bases respectively, with 11 bases between them. Germline V gives CDR1 SGHRS, CDR2 YFSETQ. TCRbeta library construction was performed incorporating unique molecular identifiers. MiXCR, applied by TCRdb to the PCR reads, yields one record per CDR3 protein. The table has over 400,000 distinct CDR3 sequences, about 40% seen once. The chain joins TRBV5-1 to TRBJ2-2; no clear D. The source was PBMCs, collected before TCRalphabeta/CD19-depleted stem cell transplant. The clonotype comes from a girl aged 2 to 9 with aplastic anemia, due to receive a stem cell transplant. The CDR3 sequence is CASSPPPIGELFF. In DNA, the CDR3 is TGCGCCAGCAGCCCACCCCCAATCGGGGAGCTGTTTTTT.